The present entry profiles one T cell receptor (beta chain) with its context. The data were produced by immunoSEQ multiplex PCR, yet TCRdb's version contains in-frame clones alone and is incomplete. The table records tens of thousands of clones, 92% of them present only once. The germline CDR1 and CDR2 sequences are GTSNPN and SVGIG (reference sequence). The trim removed 3 bases at V and 10 bases at J, leaving 15 bases unmatched. CDR3 size: 17 residues. This entry comes from a study of control samples from healthy donors and cancer patients. The receptor comes from a man aged 40-49 years with colorectal cancer. The J gene is TRBJ1-6, the V gene TRBV30, with 10 bases fitting TRBD1. Sequenced input: PBMCs. This CDR3 reads CAWRDFPGQGLRSPLHF. The CDR3 nucleotides read TGTGCCTGGAGGGACTTTCCGGGACAGGGGTTGCGCTCACCCCTCCACTTT.